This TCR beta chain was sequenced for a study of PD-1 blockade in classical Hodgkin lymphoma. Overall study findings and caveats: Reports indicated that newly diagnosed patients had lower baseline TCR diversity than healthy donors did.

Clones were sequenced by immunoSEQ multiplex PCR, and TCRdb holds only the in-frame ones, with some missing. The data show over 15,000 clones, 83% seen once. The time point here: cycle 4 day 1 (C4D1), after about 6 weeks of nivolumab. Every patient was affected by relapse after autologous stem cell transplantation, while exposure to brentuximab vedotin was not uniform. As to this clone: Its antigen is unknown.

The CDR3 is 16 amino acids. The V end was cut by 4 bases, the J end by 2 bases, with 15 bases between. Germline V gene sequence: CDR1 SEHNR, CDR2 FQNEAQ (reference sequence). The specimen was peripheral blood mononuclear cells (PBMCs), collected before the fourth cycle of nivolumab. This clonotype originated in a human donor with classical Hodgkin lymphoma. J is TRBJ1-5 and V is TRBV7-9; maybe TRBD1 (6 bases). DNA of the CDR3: TGTGCCAGCAGCTCCTCAGGGGCGGGGGGCAATCAGCCCCAGCATTTT. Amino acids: CASSSSGAGGNQPQHF.